This T cell receptor (beta chain) was found in a study of blood T cell repertoires in COVID-19. Study background: Acute and convalescent COVID-19 specimens originated in the United States, Italy and Spain. PBMCs, B-cell-depleted T cells, or T cells were the source of the cDNA or gDNA that made up the material.

Original analysis: Estimation of nucleated cell counts was performed using reference gene primer amplification. Clones were sequenced by immunoSEQ multiplex PCR, and TCRdb holds only the in-frame ones, with some missing. That table gives V, J and clone size, and the DNA gave D and trimming. The sample has roughly 170,000 clones; just under 85% are singletons. Germline V lookup: CDR1 SGDLS, CDR2 YYNGEE. The CDR3 length is 16 residues. Trimming removed 3 bases at V and 4 bases at J, with 19 bases between. The genes are TRBV9 and TRBJ2-5; possibly TRBD1 for D (7 bases). Sequencing was done on a sample of peripheral blood. The receptor was derived from a man in his forties or fifties who had recovered from COVID-19. DNA for the CDR3: TGTGCCAGCAGCGAACTACAGGGGCTCGGGGGAGAGACCCAGTACTTC. Protein sequence: CASSELQGLGGETQYF.